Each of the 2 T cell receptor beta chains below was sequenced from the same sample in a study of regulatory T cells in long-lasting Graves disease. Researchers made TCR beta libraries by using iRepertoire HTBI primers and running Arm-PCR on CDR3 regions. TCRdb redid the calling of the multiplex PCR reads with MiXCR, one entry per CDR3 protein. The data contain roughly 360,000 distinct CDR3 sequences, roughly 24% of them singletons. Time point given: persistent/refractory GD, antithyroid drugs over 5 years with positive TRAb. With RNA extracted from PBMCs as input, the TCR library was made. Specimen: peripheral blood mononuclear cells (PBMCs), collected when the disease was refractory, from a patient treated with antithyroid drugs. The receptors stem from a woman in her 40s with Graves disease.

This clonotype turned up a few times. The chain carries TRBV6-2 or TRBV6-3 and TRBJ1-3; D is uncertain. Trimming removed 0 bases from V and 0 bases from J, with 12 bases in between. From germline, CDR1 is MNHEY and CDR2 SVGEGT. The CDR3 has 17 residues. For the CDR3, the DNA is TGTGCCAGCAGTTACTCGAAGCTGGGATTCTCTGGAAACACCATATATTTT. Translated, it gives CASSYSKLGFSGNTIYF.

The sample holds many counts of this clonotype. The DNA of the CDR3 is TGTGCCAGCAGCTTCAGGGCAGAGGATACTGAAGCTTTCTTT. Amino acid sequence: CASSFRAEDTEAFF. The chain joins TRBV11-2 to TRBJ1-1, with D possibly being TRBD1 (5 bases). The ends were cut back, 3 bases at V and 5 bases at J, with 13 bases in the middle. This CDR3 spans 14 amino acids. CDR1 SGHAT and CDR2 FQNNGV come from the germline V gene. Complete variable domain (other parts from reference TRBV11-2 and TRBJ1-1): EAGVAQSPRYKIIEKRQSVAFWCNPISGHATLYWYQQILGQGPKLLIQFQNNGVVDDSQLPKDRFSAERLKGVDSTLKIQPAKLEDSAVYLCASSFRAEDTEAFFGQGTRLTVV.